This T cell receptor beta chain was captured by sequencing in a study of a mutant IDH1 vaccine in newly diagnosed glioma. The wider study: Treated individuals were approximately 62% male and approximately 38% female, averaging roughly 38 years of age.

As for this clone: Its antigen is not identified.

Study results and caveats: Patients showed vaccine-induced immune responses at a rate of roughly 93%.

Specified time point: baseline, week 1 (first vaccination visit). Treatment indicated: pre-vaccination baseline after standard-of-care therapy. Libraries were prepared by immunoSEQ multiplex PCR; TCRdb keeps only in-frame clonotypes and omits some of them. Of tens of thousands of clones in the sample, approximately 86% were seen once. Trimming took 3 bases from V and 5 from J; bases not matched to a gene: 3. CDR1 is SGHTA and CDR2 is FQGNSA in the germline V gene. This CDR3 is built from 14 residues. Sequencing used PBMCs, obtained from a glioma patient treated with radiotherapy, temozolomide or both. The TCR sequence derives from a woman between 40 and 55 years old with glioma. The chain is built from TRBV7-2 and TRBJ2-5, with 10 bases matching TRBD2. The CDR3 loop reads CASSFKAGGETQYF. CDR3 DNA: TGTGCCAGCAGCTTTAAAGCGGGGGGGGAGACCCAGTACTTC.